This T cell receptor beta chain was sequenced in a study of cytomegalovirus exposure and HLA in healthy donors. Overall study findings and caveats: Presence/absence analyses rested on an assumption that sequencing depth was roughly uniform across donors. The investigators catalogued 150 or so TCR beta chains as cytomegalovirus-associated. As was reported, the HLA-A and HLA-B alleles of most subjects were accurately predicted from TCR beta sequences.

It was with 60 Vbeta and 13 Jbeta primers that the PCR ran. The method was immunoSEQ multiplex PCR; TCRdb's version includes in-frame clones alone and lacks a portion of them. The sample yields some 190,000 clones, around 80% seen once. Details on this clone: The antigen is not known.

The CDR3 loop spans 16 amino acids. Germline CDR1 is SGHTA and CDR2 is FQGNSA. Trimming shortened V by 5 bases and J by 1 base, and 16 bases separated the two germline ends. J is TRBJ2-3 and V is TRBV7-2; D is perhaps TRBD1 (5 bases). This receptor was obtained from a girl between 10 and 17 years old in good health and CMV-seropositive. Specimen: PBMCs. CDR3 protein: CASSLWGQGGTDTQYF. The CDR3 nucleotides are TGTGCCAGCAGCCTATGGGGTCAGGGCGGCACAGATACGCAGTATTTT.